These T cell receptor beta chains were read from a single sample in a study of radiation and T cells in renal cell carcinoma. Libraries were prepared by immunoSEQ multiplex PCR; TCRdb keeps only in-frame clonotypes and omits some of them. The table shows about 130,000 clones, with roughly four fifths occurring only once. The sample in question was blood, obtained from a patient whose treatment included radiotherapy and nephrectomy. The receptor source for this set is a man aged 50-60 years with renal cell carcinoma. Both conserved end residues are part of each CDR3. D genes are given only for firm matches. Rows give clone size only sometimes, using once, few, many, or a class for an expanded clone.

V	J	D	size	CDR3	DNA
TRBV5-1	TRBJ2-6	TRBD1	NA	CASSPRDRTAGANVLTF	TGCGCCAGCAGCCCACGGGACAGGACGGCTGGGGCCAACGTCCTGACTTTC
TRBV27	TRBJ2-6	TRBD1	NA	CASSFRASDRGSGANVLTF	TGTGCCAGCAGTTTTCGGGCGTCGGACAGGGGTTCTGGGGCCAACGTCCTGACTTTC
TRBV6-1	TRBJ2-1	TRBD1	NA	CATILGQGPYNEQFF	TGTGCCACCATTTTGGGACAGGGACCCTACAATGAGCAGTTCTTC
TRBV7-8	TRBJ1-2	NA	NA	CASSRRPGPTGLHGYTF	TGTGCCAGCAGCCGGCGGCCCGGTCCCACGGGGTTACATGGCTACACCTTC
TRBV27	TRBJ1-5	NA	few	CASSLTRGGQPQHF	TGTGCCAGCAGTTTAACCAGGGGTGGTCAGCCCCAGCATTTT
TRBV28	TRBJ2-1	NA	many	CAGGLVGRNEQFF	TGTGCCGGGGGACTCGTAGGTAGGAATGAGCAGTTCTTC
TRBV7-2	TRBJ2-1	NA	NA	CASSVRNGPYNEQFF	TGTGCCAGCAGCGTACGAAACGGCCCCTACAATGAGCAGTTCTTC
TRBV6-1	TRBJ1-5	NA	NA	CASSEKAYQPQHF	TGTGCCAGCAGTGAGAAGGCCTATCAGCCCCAGCATTTT
TRBV11-2	TRBJ1-1	NA	once	CASSFLRGSNTEAFF	TGTGCCAGCAGCTTCCTACGGGGTAGTAACACTGAAGCTTTCTTT
TRBV10-3	TRBJ2-1	NA	NA	CAISPILNEQFF	TGTGCCATCAGTCCGATCCTCAATGAGCAGTTCTTC
TRBV6-6	TRBJ1-1	TRBD1	NA	CASRTGLGLNTEAFF	TGTGCCAGCAGGACAGGGTTGGGTCTGAACACTGAAGCTTTCTTT
TRBV5-4	TRBJ2-2	TRBD1	NA	CASSLSFSGTGDTGELFF	TGTGCCAGCAGCTTGTCTTTTTCCGGGACAGGGGACACCGGGGAGCTGTTTTTT
TRBV5-1	TRBJ2-2	NA	NA	CASRVTGNTGELFF	TGCGCCAGCAGGGTTACAGGAAACACCGGGGAGCTGTTTTTT
TRBV18	TRBJ2-2	NA	NA	CASSPGEGANTGELFF	TGTGCCAGCTCACCCGGGGAGGGGGCGAACACCGGGGAGCTGTTTTTT
TRBV28	TRBJ1-2	NA	NA	CASSTTGHGYTF	TGTGCCAGCAGCACGACAGGTCATGGCTACACCTTC
TRBV28	TRBJ1-2	NA	NA	CASSGTFYGYTF	TGTGCATCAAGCGGAACCTTCTATGGCTACACCTTC
TRBV5-1	TRBJ2-5	NA	NA	CASSLWNRLEGTQYF	TGCGCCAGCAGCTTGTGGAACAGGCTTGAGGGGACCCAGTACTTC
TRBV6-6	TRBJ2-1	TRBD2	NA	CASRSSGVSSYNEQFF	TGTGCCAGCAGGTCTAGCGGGGTAAGCTCCTACAATGAGCAGTTCTTC
TRBV10-1	TRBJ2-2	NA	NA	CASRGGLYGAENTGELFF	TGCGCCAGCAGGGGGGGTCTCTACGGGGCAGAAAACACCGGGGAGCTGTTTTTT
TRBV7-9	TRBJ2-5	TRBD2	NA	CASSFGTSGGETQYF	TGTGCCAGCAGCTTCGGGACTAGCGGGGGAGAGACCCAGTACTTC
TRBV5-1	TRBJ1-1	TRBD1	NA	CASSLYSYGDSVNTEAFF	TGCGCCAGCAGCTTGTACTCGTATGGGGACAGCGTGAACACTGAAGCTTTCTTT
TRBV2	TRBJ1-5	TRBD1	NA	CASSHEQGALSQHF	TGTGCCAGCAGTCACGAACAGGGGGCGCTTAGCCAGCATTTT
TRBV6-6	TRBJ1-5	TRBD1	NA	CASSSTGGGNQPQHF	TGTGCCAGCAGTAGTACAGGGGGAGGTAATCAGCCCCAGCATTTT
TRBV18	TRBJ1-1	NA	NA	CASSPRPWDTEAFF	TGTGCCAGCTCACCACGCCCTTGGGACACTGAAGCTTTCTTT
TRBV7-9	TRBJ1-5	NA	NA	CASSLHQGPSQPQHF	TGTGCCAGCAGCCTCCACCAGGGACCCAGTCAGCCCCAGCATTTT
TRBV10-3	TRBJ2-5	NA	NA	CAISESQAGETQYF	TGTGCCATCAGTGAGTCCCAGGCGGGTGAGACCCAGTACTTC
TRBV5-6	TRBJ2-7	NA	NA	CASSFGRSGSYF	TGTGCCAGCAGCTTTGGGAGGTCTGGGTCGTACTTC
TRBV7-9	TRBJ1-2	TRBD1	many	CASRGTGANYGYTF	TGTGCCAGCAGGGGGACAGGTGCTAACTATGGCTACACCTTC
TRBV5-5	TRBJ2-3	NA	few	CASSRTSTDTQYF	TGTGCCAGCAGCCGGACTAGCACAGATACGCAGTATTTT
TRBV7-2	TRBJ1-5	TRBD1	NA	CASSLVGGANQPQHF	TGTGCCAGCAGCTTAGTAGGGGGCGCGAATCAGCCCCAGCATTTT
TRBV18	TRBJ2-7	TRBD2	NA	CASSPPSGMGEQYF	TGTGCCAGCTCACCACCAAGCGGGATGGGCGAGCAGTACTTC
TRBV28	TRBJ1-2	TRBD1	NA	CASRTGSLYGYTF	TGTGCCAGCCGGACAGGGTCCCTCTATGGCTACACCTTC
TRBV28	TRBJ2-7	NA	NA	CASSRPHSYEQYF	TGTGCCAGCAGCCGCCCTCACTCCTACGAGCAGTACTTC
TRBV6-5	TRBJ2-1	NA	NA	CASRKNGNNEQFF	TGTGCCAGCAGAAAGAATGGAAACAATGAGCAGTTCTTC
TRBV5-1	TRBJ2-1	NA	NA	CASRNELIGEQFF	TGCGCCAGCAGGAACGAACTTATCGGAGAGCAGTTCTTC
TRBV13	TRBJ2-1	TRBD1	NA	CASSLRQGLYNEQFF	TGTGCCAGCAGCTTAAGACAGGGCCTCTACAATGAGCAGTTCTTC
TRBV5-6	TRBJ1-2	TRBD1	NA	CASSPRQGHLRYDGYTF	TGTGCCAGCAGCCCTAGACAGGGGCACTTGCGGTACGATGGCTACACCTTC
TRBV11-3	TRBJ1-2	NA	NA	CASSLDRAPYGYTF	TGTGCCAGCAGCTTAGACAGGGCCCCCTATGGCTACACCTTC
TRBV4-1	TRBJ2-3	TRBD2	NA	CASSQDRWSGGADTQYF	TGCGCCAGCAGCCAAGATAGATGGAGCGGGGGGGCAGATACGCAGTATTTT
TRBV14	TRBJ2-7	NA	NA	CASSQDRRSEQYF	TGTGCCAGCAGCCAAGATAGGAGAAGCGAGCAGTACTTC
TRBV15	TRBJ2-3	NA	NA	CATSRDRARFRTDTQYF	TGTGCCACCAGCAGAGATCGGGCTAGGTTCCGCACAGATACGCAGTATTTT
TRBV18	TRBJ1-5	NA	many	CASSPEDPNQPQHF	TGTGCCAGCTCACCAGAGGATCCTAATCAGCCCCAGCATTTT
TRBV19	TRBJ2-5	TRBD2	NA	CASSVQGLAGQETQYF	TGTGCCAGTAGTGTACAAGGACTAGCGGGACAAGAGACCCAGTACTTC
TRBV7-8	TRBJ2-6	TRBD1	NA	CASSSTGGPTLSGANVLTF	TGTGCCAGCAGCTCGACAGGGGGGCCGACCCTCTCTGGGGCCAACGTCCTGACTTTC
TRBV19	TRBJ2-2	TRBD2	NA	CASIQTSGAGVHGELFF	TGTGCCAGTATCCAAACGAGCGGGGCCGGTGTTCACGGGGAGCTGTTTTTT
TRBV4-2	TRBJ1-6	NA	NA	CASSQDIGKNSPLHF	TGTGCCAGCAGCCAAGATATCGGAAAGAATTCACCCCTCCACTTT
TRBV5-1	TRBJ1-6	NA	NA	CASSLEGNSPLHF	TGCGCCAGCAGCTTGGAAGGGAATTCACCCCTCCACTTT
TRBV29-1	TRBJ2-5	NA	NA	CSVGSQETQYF	TGCAGCGTAGGCAGCCAAGAGACCCAGTACTTC
TRBV5-1	TRBJ2-7	TRBD1	NA	CASSPGQVYEQYF	TGCGCCAGCAGCCCGGGACAGGTCTACGAGCAGTACTTC
TRBV4-3	TRBJ2-2	NA	NA	CASSQDTGVPRYTGELFF	TGCGCCAGCAGCCAAGATACGGGGGTTCCCCGGTACACCGGGGAGCTGTTTTTT
TRBV28	TRBJ2-4	NA	NA	CASSPDGLAKNIQYF	TGTGCCAGCAGTCCCGACGGACTAGCCAAAAACATTCAGTACTTC
TRBV27	TRBJ2-5	NA	NA	CASSYEDGQETQYF	TGTGCCAGCAGTTATGAGGACGGCCAAGAGACCCAGTACTTC